This T cell receptor (beta chain) was obtained from a study of blood T cell repertoires in COVID-19. Study background: Samples representing acute and convalescent COVID-19 were sourced from the United States, Italy and Spain. PBMCs, B-cell-depleted T cells, or T cells were the source of the cDNA or gDNA that made up the material.

CDR3 size: 16 residues. Germline V lookup: CDR1 LGHNA, CDR2 YSLEER. The V and J ends lost 0 bases and 2 bases respectively, with 14 bases between them. A single count supports this clone. Per the authors' pipeline: From reference gene primer amplification, estimates of nucleated cell counts were derived. Measured with immunoSEQ multiplex PCR; TCRdb has only the in-frame clones, and not every one. The V and J calls and clone size are taken from that table; D and trimming were inferred from the DNA. There are about 260,000 clones in the sample; roughly 87% occur only once, and 0.7% lies in the top ten. The specimen sequenced was peripheral blood. The TCR comes from a human donor in a cohort sampled during active COVID-19. The chain has TRBV4-3 and TRBJ2-7; no firm D call. CDR3 nucleotide sequence: TGCGCCAGCAGCCAAGATTTGTTCCTCCCTGCCTACGAGCAGTACTTC. Amino acid sequence: CASSQDLFLPAYEQYF.